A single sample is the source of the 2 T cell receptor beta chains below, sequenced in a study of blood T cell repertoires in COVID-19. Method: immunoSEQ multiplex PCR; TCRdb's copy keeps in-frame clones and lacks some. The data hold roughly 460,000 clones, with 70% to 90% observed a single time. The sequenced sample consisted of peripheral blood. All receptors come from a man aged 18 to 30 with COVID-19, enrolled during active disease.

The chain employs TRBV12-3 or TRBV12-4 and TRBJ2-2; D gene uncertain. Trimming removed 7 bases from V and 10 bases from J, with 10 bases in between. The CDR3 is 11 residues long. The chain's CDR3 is CASTEAEELFF. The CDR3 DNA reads TGTGCCAGCACCGAGGCCGAGGAGCTGTTTTTT.

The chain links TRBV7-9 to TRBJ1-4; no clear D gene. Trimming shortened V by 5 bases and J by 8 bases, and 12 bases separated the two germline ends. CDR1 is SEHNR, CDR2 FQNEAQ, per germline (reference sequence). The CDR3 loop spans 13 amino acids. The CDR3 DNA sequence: TGTGCCAGCAGCCTCGATGGCTGGGAAAAACTGTTTTTT. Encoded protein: CASSLDGWEKLFF.